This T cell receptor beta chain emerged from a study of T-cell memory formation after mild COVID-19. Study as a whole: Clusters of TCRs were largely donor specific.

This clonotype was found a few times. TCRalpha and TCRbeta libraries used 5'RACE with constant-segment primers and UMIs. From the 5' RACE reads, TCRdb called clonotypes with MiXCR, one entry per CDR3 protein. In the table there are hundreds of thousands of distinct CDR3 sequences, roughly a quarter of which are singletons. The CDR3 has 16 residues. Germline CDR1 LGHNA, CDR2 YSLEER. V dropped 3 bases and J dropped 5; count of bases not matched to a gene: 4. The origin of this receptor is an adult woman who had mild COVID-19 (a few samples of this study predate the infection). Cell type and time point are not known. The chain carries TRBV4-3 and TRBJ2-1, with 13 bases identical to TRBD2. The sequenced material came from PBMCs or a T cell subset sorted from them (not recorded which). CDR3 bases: TGCGCCAGCAGCCAGGCACTAGCGGGAGGGAACAATGAGCAGTTCTTC. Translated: CASSQALAGGNNEQFF.